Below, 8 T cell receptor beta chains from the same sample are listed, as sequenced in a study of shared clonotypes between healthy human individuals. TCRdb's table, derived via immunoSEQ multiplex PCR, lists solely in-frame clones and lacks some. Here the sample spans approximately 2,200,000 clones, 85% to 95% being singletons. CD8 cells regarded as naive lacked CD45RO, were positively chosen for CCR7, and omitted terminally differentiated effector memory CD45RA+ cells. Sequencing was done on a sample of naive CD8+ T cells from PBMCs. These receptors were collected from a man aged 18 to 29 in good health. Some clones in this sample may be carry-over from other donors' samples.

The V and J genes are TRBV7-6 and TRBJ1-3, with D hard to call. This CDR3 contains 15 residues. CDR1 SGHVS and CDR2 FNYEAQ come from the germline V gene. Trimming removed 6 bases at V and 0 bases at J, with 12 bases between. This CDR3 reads CASRPWAFSGNTIYF. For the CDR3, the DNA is TGTGCCAGCAGGCCTTGGGCTTTCTCTGGAAACACCATATATTTT.

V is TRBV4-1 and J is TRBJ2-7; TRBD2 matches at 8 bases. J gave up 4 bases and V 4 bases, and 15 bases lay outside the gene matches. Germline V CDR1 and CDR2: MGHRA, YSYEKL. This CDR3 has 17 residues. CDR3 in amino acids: CASSPRPGLGDAYEQYF. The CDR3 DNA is TGCGCCAGCAGCCCCCGGCCGGGACTAGGGGATGCTTACGAGCAGTACTTC.

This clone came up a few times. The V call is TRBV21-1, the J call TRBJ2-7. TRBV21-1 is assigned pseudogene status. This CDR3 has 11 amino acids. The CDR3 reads CASSQGGEQYF. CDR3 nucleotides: TGTGCCAGCAGCCAAGGTGGAGAGCAGTACTTC.

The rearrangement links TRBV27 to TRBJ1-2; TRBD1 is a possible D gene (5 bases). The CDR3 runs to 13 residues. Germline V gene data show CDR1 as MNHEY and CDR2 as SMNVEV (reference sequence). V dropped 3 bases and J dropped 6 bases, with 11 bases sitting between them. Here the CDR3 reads CASSFGAGNGYTF. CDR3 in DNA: TGTGCCAGCAGTTTCGGAGCAGGGAATGGCTACACCTTC.

CDR3 sequence reads: CASRLTGTVLTDTQYF. As DNA, the CDR3 is TGTGCCAGCAGGTTAACCGGGACGGTCCTCACAGATACGCAGTATTTT. This sequence joins TRBV28 and TRBJ2-3, with D perhaps given as TRBD1 or TRBD2 (5 bases each). Deletions cut 6 bases from V and 2 bases from J, with 18 bases between. CDR1 and CDR2 (germline): MDHEN, SYDVKM. CDR3 length equals 16 residues.

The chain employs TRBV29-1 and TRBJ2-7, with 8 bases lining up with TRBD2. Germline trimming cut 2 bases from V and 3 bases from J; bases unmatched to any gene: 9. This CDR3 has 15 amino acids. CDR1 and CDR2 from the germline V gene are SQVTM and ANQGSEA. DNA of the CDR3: TGCAGCGTTGAAAACTATCAGCGGGAGCTCTACGAGCAGTACTTC. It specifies CSVENYQRELYEQYF.

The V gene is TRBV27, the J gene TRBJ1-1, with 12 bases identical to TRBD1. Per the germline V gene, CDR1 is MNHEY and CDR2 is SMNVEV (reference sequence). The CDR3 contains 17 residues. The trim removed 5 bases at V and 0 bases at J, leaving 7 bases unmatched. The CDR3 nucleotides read TGTGCCAGCAGTCCATCCGGGACAGGGGGCTTGAACACTGAAGCTTTCTTT. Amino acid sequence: CASSPSGTGGLNTEAFF.

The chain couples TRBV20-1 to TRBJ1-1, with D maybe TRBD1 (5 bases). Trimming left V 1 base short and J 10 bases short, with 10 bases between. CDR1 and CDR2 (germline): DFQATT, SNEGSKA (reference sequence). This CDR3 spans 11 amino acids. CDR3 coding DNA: TGCAGTGCTAGAGTTGGGGCGGCAGCTTTCTTT. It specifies CSARVGAAAFF.